Sequencing of this TCR beta chain was carried out in a study of T cell repertoires in ileal Crohn's disease. Whole-study context: Thiopurines (11) or anti-TNF agents (about 19) were given postoperatively to about half. M6 samples are neoterminal ileum biopsies from postoperative colonoscopy.

Study findings and constraints: Clonal expansions were more frequent in active smokers than non-smokers at surgery.

Time point described: neoterminal ileum biopsy at postoperative endoscopy, about 6 months after surgery. A remark on this clone: Its antigen remains unidentified.

TCRB immunosequencing input was five hundred nanograms of biopsy DNA per sample. The method was immunoSEQ multiplex PCR; TCRdb's version includes in-frame clones alone and lacks a portion of them. The sample lists about 9,400 clones; roughly 75% were seen once. V was cut by 0 bases and J by 5 bases, with 10 bases left in between. The CDR3 is 14 residues long. Germline values: CDR1 MNHNY, CDR2 SVGAGI (reference sequence). The sequenced sample consisted of ileal tissue. The chain combines TRBV6-6 with TRBJ2-5; tentative D call: TRBD1 (5 bases). The origin of this receptor is an adult with Crohn's disease. The CDR3 nucleotides read TGTGCCAGCAGTTACTCGATACAGGAGGAGACCCAGTACTTC. Its translation: CASSYSIQEETQYF.